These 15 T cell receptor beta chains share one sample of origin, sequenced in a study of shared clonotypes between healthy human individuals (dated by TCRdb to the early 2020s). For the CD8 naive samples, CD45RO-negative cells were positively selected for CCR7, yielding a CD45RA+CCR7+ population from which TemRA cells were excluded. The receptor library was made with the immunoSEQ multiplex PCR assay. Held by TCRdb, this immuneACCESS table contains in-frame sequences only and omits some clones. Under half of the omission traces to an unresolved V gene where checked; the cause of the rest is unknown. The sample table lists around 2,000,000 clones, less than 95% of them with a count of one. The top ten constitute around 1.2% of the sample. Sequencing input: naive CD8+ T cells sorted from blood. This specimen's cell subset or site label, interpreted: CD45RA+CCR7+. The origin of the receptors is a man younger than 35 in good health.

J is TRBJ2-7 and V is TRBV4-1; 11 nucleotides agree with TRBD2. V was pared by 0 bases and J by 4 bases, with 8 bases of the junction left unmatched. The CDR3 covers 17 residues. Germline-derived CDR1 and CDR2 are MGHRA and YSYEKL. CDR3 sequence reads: CASSQDQLAGDMYEQYF. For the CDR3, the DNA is TGCGCCAGCAGCCAAGATCAACTAGCGGGAGATATGTACGAGCAGTACTTC.

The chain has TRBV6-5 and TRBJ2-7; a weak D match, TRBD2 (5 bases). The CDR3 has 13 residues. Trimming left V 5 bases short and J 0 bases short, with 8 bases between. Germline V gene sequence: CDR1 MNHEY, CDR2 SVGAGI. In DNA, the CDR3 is TGTGCCAGCAGTCTCCGGGGCTCCTACGAGCAGTACTTC. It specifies CASSLRGSYEQYF.

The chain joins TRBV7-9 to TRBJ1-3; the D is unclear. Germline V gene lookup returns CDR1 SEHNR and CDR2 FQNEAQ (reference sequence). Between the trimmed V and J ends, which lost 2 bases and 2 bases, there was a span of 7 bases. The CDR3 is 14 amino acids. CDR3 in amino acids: CASSLQEPGNTIYF. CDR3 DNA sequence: TGTGCCAGCAGCTTACAGGAACCTGGAAACACCATATATTTT. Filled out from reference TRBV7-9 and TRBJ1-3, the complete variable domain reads DTGVSQNPRHKITKRGQNVTFRCDPISEHNRLYWYRQTLGQGPEFLTYFQNEAQLEKSRLLSDRFSAERPKGSFSTLEIQRTEQGDSAMYLCASSLQEPGNTIYFGEGSWLTVV.

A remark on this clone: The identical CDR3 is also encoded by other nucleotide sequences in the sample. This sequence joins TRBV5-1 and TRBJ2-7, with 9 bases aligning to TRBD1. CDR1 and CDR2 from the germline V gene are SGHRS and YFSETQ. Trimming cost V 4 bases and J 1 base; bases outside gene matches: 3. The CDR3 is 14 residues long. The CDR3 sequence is CASSPGQGSYEQYF. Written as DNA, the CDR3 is TGCGCCAGCAGCCCGGGACAGGGTTCCTACGAGCAGTACTTC.

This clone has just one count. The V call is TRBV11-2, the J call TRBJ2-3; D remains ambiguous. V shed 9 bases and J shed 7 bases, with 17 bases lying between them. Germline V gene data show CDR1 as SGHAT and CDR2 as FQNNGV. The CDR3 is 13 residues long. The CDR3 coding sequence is TGTGCCAGTGAGACCCTCACGATGTATACGCAGTATTTT. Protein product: CASETLTMYTQYF.

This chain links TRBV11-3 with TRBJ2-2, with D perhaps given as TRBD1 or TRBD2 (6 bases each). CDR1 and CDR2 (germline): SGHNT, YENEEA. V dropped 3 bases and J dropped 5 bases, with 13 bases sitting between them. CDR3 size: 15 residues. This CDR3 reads CASSLRGDPTGELFF. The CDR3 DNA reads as TGTGCCAGCAGCTTGAGGGGGGACCCGACCGGGGAGCTGTTTTTT.

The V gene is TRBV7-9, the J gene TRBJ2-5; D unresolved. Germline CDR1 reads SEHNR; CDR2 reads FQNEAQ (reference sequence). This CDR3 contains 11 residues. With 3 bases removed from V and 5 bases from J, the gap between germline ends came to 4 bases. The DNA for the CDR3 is TGTGCCAGCAGCTTGGATGAGACCCAGTACTTC. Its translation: CASSLDETQYF. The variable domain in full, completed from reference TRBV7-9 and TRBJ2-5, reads DTGVSQNPRHKITKRGQNVTFRCDPISEHNRLYWYRQTLGQGPEFLTYFQNEAQLEKSRLLSDRFSAERPKGSFSTLEIQRTEQGDSAMYLCASSLDETQYFGPGTRLLVL.

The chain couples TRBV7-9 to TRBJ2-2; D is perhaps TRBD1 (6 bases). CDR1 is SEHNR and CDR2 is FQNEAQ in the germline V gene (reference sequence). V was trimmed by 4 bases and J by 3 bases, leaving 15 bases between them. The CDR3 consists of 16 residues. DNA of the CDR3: TGTGCCAGCAGCTCGGTGGAAGGGGGTGACACCGGGGAGCTGTTTTTT. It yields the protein CASSSVEGGDTGELFF.

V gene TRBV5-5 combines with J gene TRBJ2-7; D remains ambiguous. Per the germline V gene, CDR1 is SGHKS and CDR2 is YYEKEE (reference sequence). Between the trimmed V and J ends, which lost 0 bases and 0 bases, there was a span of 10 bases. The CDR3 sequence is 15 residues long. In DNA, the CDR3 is TGTGCCAGCAGCTTGGCCCCCTCCTTCTCCTACGAGCAGTACTTC. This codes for CASSLAPSFSYEQYF. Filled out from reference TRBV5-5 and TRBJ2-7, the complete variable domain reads DAGVTQSPTHLIKTRGQQVTLRCSPISGHKSVSWYQQVLGQGPQFIFQYYEKEERGRGNFPDRFSARQFPNYSSELNVNALLLGDSALYLCASSLAPSFSYEQYFGPGTRLTVT.

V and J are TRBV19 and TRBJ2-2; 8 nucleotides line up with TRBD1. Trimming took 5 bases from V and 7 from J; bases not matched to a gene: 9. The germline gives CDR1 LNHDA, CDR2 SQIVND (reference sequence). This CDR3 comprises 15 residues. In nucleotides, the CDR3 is TGTGCCAGTAGTCTGCCGGGACAGGATGGCGGGGAGCTGTTTTTT. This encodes CASSLPGQDGGELFF.

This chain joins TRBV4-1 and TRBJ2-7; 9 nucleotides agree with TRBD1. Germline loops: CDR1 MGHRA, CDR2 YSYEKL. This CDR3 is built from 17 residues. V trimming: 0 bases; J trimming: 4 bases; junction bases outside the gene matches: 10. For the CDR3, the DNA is TGCGCCAGCAGCCAAGAATACATCTTGGGACAGGGTTACGAGCAGTACTTC. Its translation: CASSQEYILGQGYEQYF.

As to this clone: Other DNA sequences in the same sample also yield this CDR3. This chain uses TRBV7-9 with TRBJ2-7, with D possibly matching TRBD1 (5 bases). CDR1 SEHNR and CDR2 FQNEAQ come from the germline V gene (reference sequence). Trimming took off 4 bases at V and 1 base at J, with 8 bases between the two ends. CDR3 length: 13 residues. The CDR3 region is CASSSRTSYEQYF. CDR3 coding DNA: TGTGCCAGCAGCTCTCGGACATCCTACGAGCAGTACTTC. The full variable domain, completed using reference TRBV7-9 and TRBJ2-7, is DTGVSQNPRHKITKRGQNVTFRCDPISEHNRLYWYRQTLGQGPEFLTYFQNEAQLEKSRLLSDRFSAERPKGSFSTLEIQRTEQGDSAMYLCASSSRTSYEQYFGPGTRLTVT.

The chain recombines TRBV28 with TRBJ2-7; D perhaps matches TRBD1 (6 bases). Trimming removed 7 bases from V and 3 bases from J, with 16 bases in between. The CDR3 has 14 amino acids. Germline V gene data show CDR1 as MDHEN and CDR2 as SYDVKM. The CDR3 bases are TGTGCCAGCACTATAACAGGGTATGGCTACGAGCAGTACTTC. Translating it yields CASTITGYGYEQYF. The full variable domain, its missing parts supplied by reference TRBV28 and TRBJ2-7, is DVKVTQSSRYLVKRTGEKVFLECVQDMDHENMFWYRQDPGLGLRLIYFSYDVKMKEKGDIPEGYSVSREKKERFSLILESASTNQTSMYLCASTITGYGYEQYFGPGTRLTVT.

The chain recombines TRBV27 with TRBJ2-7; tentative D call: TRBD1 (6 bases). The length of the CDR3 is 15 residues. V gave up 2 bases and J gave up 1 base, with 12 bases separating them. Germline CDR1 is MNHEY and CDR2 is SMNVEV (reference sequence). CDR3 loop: CASSLKQGWSYEQYF. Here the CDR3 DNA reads TGTGCCAGCAGTTTAAAACAGGGATGGTCCTACGAGCAGTACTTC.

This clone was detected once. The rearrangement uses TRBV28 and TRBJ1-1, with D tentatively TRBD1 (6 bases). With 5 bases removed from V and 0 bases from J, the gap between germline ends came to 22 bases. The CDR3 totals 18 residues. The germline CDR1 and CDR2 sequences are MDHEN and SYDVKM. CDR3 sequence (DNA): TGTGCCAGCAGTCCCATGGGGGAGGGGGTCGGGATGAACACTGAAGCTTTCTTT. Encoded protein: CASSPMGEGVGMNTEAFF.